This TCR beta chain derives from a study of cytomegalovirus exposure and HLA in healthy donors. Findings of the study overall: A later analysis by the authors found several of the most significant clusters apparently linked to common viral pathogens.

Germline lookup yields CDR1 SGHAT and CDR2 FQDESV (reference sequence). The CDR3 has 14 amino acids. V dropped 5 bases and J dropped 5; count of bases not matched to a gene: 6. The PCR contained 60 Vbeta and 13 Jbeta primers. TCRdb's table, derived via immunoSEQ multiplex PCR, lists solely in-frame clones and lacks some. The profile covers some 170,000 clones, with 80% to 85% appearing a single time and 0.96% taken by the ten largest. This clone was counted once. Antigen: not known. The rearrangement uses TRBV11-1 and TRBJ1-1, with 9 bases aligning to TRBD1. Sequences were obtained from PBMCs. The receptor comes from a girl aged 2-15 years in good health and CMV-seropositive. The CDR3 DNA reads as TGTGCCAGCAGCCCGGGACAGGGAAGGACTGAAGCTTTCTTT. This encodes CASSPGQGRTEAFF.